This TCR beta chain was sequenced for a study of T-cell reconstitution after alpha-beta-depleted transplantation in children. In its sample, this clonotype was seen a few times. As yet, its antigen is unknown. The germline V gene has CDR1 SGHRS and CDR2 YFSETQ. This CDR3 is built from 13 residues. With 3 bases removed from V and 8 bases from J, the gap between germline ends came to 14 bases. A TCRbeta library incorporating unique molecular identifiers was prepared. Each CDR3 protein gets one entry after TCRdb re-called the PCR reads with MiXCR. The sample comprises 300,000 to 350,000 distinct CDR3 sequences, around 20% of which are singletons, and 9.5% to 13% rests with the top ten. Study conclusions and caveats: Reportedly, roughly two months post-transplant, alpha-beta T cells arose from several hundred expanded graft clones. Counts and diversity of T cells one year after transplant came mostly from newly produced T cells.

This sequence joins TRBV5-1 and TRBJ1-1, with a possible D match to TRBD1 (5 bases). The clonotype originates from a male patient younger than 18 who had a stem cell transplant for acute lymphoblastic leukemia, so the T cells may come from the graft donor. The source was PBMCs, mostly from graft donor cells, collected 180 days after TCRalphabeta/CD19-depleted stem cell transplant. The CDR3 spells CASSYEGGEEAFF. The CDR3 coding sequence is TGCGCCAGCAGCTACGAGGGAGGGGAGGAAGCTTTCTTT. The full variable domain, in which reference TRBV5-1 and TRBJ1-1 provide the parts outside the CDR3, is KAGVTQTPRYLIKTRGQQVTLSCSPISGHRSVSWYQQTPGQGLQFLFEYFSETQRNKGNFPGRFSGRQFSNSRSEMNVSTLELGDSALYLCASSYEGGEEAFFGQGTRLTVV.